This T cell receptor (beta chain) was found in a study of OX40 agonist ivuxolimab in advanced cancers. Background on the study: Ivuxolimab, which is an agonistic anti-OX40 (CD134) antibody, was administered to the patients. Study findings and constraints: Blood T cells, both CD4+ and CD8+, expanded clonally by week 6 at 0.1 to 3.0 mg/kg.

Concerning this clone: The antigen is undetermined.

Produced via immunoSEQ multiplex PCR; TCRdb's table is partial and in-frame only. Of about 130,000 clones listed, under 95% were seen once; the top ten hold 1%. The V end lost 1 base, the J end lost 8 bases, and 17 bases lay between the germline ends. Germline V CDR1 and CDR2: KGHSH, LQKENI. The CDR3 consists of 15 residues. On cycle 4 day 1 and cycle 7 day 1, as well as at baseline, blood was sampled. The sample consisted of CD4+ or CD8+ T cells sorted from blood, taken in a trial of the OX40 agonist ivuxolimab. The clonotype originates from an adult with an advanced solid tumor such as melanoma, head and neck, liver or kidney cancer. V and J are TRBV18 and TRBJ1-2; D remains ambiguous. The CDR3 protein is CASSPLLAEQGGYTF. In DNA, the CDR3 is TGTGCCAGCTCACCACTGCTGGCCGAACAAGGCGGCTACACCTTC. Together with reference TRBV18 and TRBJ1-2, the CDR3 gives the full variable domain: NAGVMQNPRHLVRRRGQEARLRCSPMKGHSHVYWYRQLPEEGLKFMVYLQKENIIDESGMPKERFSAEFPKEGPSILRIQQVVRGDSAAYFCASSPLLAEQGGYTFGSGTRLTVV.